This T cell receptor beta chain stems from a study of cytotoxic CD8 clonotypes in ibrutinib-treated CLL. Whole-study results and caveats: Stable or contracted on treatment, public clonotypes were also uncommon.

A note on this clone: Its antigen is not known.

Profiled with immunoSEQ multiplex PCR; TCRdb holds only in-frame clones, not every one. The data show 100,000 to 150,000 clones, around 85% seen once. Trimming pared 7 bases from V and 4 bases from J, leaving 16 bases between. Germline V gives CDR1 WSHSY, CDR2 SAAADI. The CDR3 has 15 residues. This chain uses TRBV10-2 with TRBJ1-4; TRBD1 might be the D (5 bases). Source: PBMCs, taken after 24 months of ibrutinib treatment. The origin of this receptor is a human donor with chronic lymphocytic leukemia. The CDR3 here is CASKADRALNEKLFF. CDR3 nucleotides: TGCGCCAGCAAAGCCGACAGAGCCCTTAATGAAAAACTGTTTTTT.